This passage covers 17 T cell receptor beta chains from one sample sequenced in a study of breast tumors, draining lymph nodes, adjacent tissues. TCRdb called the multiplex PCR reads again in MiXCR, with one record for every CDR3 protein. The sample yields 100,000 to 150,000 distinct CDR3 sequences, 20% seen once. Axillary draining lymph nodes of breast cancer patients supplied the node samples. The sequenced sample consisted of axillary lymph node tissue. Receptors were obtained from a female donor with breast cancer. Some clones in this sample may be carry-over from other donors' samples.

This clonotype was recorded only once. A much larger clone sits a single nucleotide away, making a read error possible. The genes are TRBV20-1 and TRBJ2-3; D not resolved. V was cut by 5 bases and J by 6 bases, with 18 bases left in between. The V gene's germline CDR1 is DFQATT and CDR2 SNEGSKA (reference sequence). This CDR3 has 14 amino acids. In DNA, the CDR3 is TGCAGTGCTGAAACGACCTTAAGTGGGGATACGCAGTATTTT. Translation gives CSAETTLSGDTQYF.

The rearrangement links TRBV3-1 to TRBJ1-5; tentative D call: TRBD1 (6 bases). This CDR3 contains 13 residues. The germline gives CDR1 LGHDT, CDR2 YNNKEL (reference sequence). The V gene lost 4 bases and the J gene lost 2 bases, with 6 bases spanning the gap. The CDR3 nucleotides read TGTGCCAGCAGCCGACAGGGCAATCAGCCCCAGCATTTT. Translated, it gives CASSRQGNQPQHF.

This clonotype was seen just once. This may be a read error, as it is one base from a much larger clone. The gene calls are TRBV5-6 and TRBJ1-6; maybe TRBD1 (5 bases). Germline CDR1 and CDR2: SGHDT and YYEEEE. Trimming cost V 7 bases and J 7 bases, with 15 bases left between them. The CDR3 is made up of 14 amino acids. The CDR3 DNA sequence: TGTGCCAGCGGCTCCGGGACTAAAAATTCACCCCTCCACTTT. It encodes CASGSGTKNSPLHF.

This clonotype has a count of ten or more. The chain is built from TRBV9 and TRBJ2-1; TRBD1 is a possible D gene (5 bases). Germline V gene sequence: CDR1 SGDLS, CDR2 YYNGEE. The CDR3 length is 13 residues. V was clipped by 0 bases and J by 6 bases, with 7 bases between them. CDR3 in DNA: TGTGCCAGCAGCGTAGGCAGGGTCAATGAGCAGTTCTTC. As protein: CASSVGRVNEQFF.

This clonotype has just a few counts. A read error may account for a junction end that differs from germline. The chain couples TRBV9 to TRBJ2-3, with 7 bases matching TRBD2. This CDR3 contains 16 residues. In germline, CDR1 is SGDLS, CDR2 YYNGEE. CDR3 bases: TGTGTCAGCAGCGTAAGCGATAGCGGGCACGGGGATACGCAGTATTTT. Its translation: CVSSVSDSGHGDTQYF.

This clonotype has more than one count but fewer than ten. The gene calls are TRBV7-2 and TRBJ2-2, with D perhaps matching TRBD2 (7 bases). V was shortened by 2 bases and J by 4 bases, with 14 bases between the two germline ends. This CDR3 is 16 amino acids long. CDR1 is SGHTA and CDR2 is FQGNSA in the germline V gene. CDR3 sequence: CASSLMGGASTGELFF. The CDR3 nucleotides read TGTGCCAGCAGCTTAATGGGGGGGGCAAGCACCGGGGAGCTGTTTTTT.

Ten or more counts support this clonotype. The CDR3 region is CASSAGTEQFF. CDR3 nucleotide sequence: TGTGCCAGCAGTGCGGGGACAGAGCAGTTCTTC. J is TRBJ2-1 and V is TRBV6-5; D could derive from TRBD1 or TRBD2 (6 bases each). The CDR3 totals 11 residues. Germline loops: CDR1 MNHEY, CDR2 SVGAGI. V shed 5 bases and J shed 10 bases, with 9 bases lying between them.

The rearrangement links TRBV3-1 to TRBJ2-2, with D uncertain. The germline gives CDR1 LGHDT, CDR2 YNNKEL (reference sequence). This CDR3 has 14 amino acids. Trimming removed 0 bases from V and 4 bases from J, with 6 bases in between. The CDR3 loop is CASSQEPITGELFF. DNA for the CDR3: TGTGCCAGCAGCCAAGAACCCATCACCGGGGAGCTGTTTTTT.

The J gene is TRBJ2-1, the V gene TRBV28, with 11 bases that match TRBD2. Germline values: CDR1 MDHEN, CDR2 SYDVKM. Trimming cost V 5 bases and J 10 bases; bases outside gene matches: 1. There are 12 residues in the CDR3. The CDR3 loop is CASSVAGGEQFF. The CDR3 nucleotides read TGTGCCAGCAGTGTAGCGGGAGGGGAGCAGTTCTTC.

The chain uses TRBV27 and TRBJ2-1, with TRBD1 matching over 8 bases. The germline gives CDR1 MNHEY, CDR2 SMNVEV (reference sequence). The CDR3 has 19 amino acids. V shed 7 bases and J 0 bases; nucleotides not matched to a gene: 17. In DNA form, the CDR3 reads TGTGCCAGCACACGTTTTCGGGACAGGTCTTTGAGCTCCTACAATGAGCAGTTCTTC. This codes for CASTRFRDRSLSSYNEQFF.

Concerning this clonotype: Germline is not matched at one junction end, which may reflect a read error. In DNA form, the CDR3 reads TGTGCCGGCAGCTTGATGGACACCTACAATGAGCAGTTCTTC. Its protein is CAGSLMDTYNEQFF. The chain recombines TRBV5-5 with TRBJ2-1, with D possibly TRBD1 on 5 matching bases. This CDR3 spans 14 amino acids. Germline CDR1 is SGHKS and CDR2 is YYEKEE (reference sequence).

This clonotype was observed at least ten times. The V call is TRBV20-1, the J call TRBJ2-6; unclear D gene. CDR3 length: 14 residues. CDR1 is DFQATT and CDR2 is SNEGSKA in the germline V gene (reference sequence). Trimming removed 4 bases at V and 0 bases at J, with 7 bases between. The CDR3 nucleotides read TGCAGTGCTATCCAGAGCTCTGGGGCCAACGTCCTGACTTTC. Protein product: CSAIQSSGANVLTF.

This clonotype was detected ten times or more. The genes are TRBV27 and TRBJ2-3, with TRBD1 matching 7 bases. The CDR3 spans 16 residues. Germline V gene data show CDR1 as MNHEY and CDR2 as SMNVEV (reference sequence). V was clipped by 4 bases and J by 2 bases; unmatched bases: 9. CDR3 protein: CASSSPGTDFTDTQYF. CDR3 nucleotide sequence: TGTGCCAGCAGTTCCCCCGGGACAGACTTCACAGATACGCAGTATTTT.

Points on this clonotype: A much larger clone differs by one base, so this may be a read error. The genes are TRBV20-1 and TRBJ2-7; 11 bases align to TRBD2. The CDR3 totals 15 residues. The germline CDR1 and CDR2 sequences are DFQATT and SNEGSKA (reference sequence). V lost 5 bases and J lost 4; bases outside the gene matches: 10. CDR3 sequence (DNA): TGCAGTGCTCCTCCCACTAGCGGGAGTGTGTACGAGCAGTACTTC. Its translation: CSAPPTSGSVYEQYF.

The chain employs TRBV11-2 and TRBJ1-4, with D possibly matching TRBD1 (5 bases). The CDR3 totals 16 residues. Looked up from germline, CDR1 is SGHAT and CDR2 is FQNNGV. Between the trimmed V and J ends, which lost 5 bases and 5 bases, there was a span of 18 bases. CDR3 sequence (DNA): TGTGCCAGCAGCCTAGCGGTCGGGGCCCCAAATGAAAAACTGTTTTTT. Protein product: CASSLAVGAPNEKLFF.

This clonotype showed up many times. The CDR3 here is CASSVGGRWLDTQYF. In nucleotides, the CDR3 is TGTGCCAGCAGCGTGGGGGGGCGGTGGTTAGATACGCAGTATTTT. The chain links TRBV9 to TRBJ2-3; TRBD2 might be the D (7 bases). CDR1 and CDR2 (germline): SGDLS, YYNGEE. CDR3 length: 15 residues. The V and J ends lost 2 bases and 5 bases respectively, with 15 bases between them.

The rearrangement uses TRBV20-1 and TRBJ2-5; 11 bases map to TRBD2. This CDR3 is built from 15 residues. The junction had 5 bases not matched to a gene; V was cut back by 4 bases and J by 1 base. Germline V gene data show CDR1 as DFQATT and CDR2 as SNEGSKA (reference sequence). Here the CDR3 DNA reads TGCAGTGCTATAGGGCTAGCGGGGGGCCAAGAGACCCAGTACTTC. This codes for CSAIGLAGGQETQYF.